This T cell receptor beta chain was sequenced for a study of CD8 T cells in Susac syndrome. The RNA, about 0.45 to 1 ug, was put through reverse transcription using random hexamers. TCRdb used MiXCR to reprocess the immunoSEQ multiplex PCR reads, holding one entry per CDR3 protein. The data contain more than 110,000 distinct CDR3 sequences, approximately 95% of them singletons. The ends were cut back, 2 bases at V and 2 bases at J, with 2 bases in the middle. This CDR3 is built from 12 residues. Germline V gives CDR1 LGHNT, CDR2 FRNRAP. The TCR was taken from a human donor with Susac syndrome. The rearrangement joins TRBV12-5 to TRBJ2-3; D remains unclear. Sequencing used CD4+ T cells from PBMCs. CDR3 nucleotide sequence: TGTGCTAGTGGTTTGTCCACAGATACGCAGTATTTT. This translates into CASGLSTDTQYF. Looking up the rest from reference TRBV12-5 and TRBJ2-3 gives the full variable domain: DARVTQTPRHKVTEMGQEVTMRCQPILGHNTVFWYRQTMMQGLELLAYFRNRAPLDDSGMPKDRFSAEMPDATLATLKIQPSEPRDSAVYFCASGLSTDTQYFGPGTRLTVL.